This T cell receptor beta chain was recorded in a study of shared T cell receptors in the human thymus. Assay: immunoSEQ multiplex PCR; the TCRdb copy retains only in-frame clones and omits some. The profile shows about 380,000 clones, more than 85% of them singletons. Germline-derived CDR1 and CDR2 are LGHNA and YSLEER. The germline V and J ends were trimmed by 4 bases and 7 bases, with 16 bases remaining between them. CDR3 length: 15 residues. This rearrangement joins TRBV4-3 to TRBJ2-2, with D perhaps being TRBD1 or TRBD2 (5 bases each). Sequencing was done on a sample of thymocytes. The TCR comes from a human donor. Here the CDR3 reads CASSPRERPFGELFF. Here the CDR3 DNA reads TGCGCCAGCAGCCCCAGGGAGAGACCGTTCGGGGAGCTGTTTTTT.